This TCR beta chain was sequenced during a study of T cell changes during pregnancy in multiple sclerosis. Method: immunoSEQ multiplex PCR; TCRdb's copy keeps in-frame clones and lacks some. This sample has tens of thousands of clones, with approximately 95% found just once. V dropped 5 bases and J dropped 2; count of bases not matched to a gene: 5. The germline gives CDR1 MDHEN, CDR2 SYDVKM. The length of the CDR3 is 14 residues. V is TRBV28 and J is TRBJ1-1; 7 bases are shared with TRBD1. This sequence originates from a female donor in good health, enrolled as a control in a pregnancy study. This specimen consisted of peripheral blood, obtained in the second trimester of pregnancy. CDR3 DNA: TGTGCCAGCAGTCGTACAGGGGTAAACACTGAAGCTTTCTTT. Its translation: CASSRTGVNTEAFF.